A single TCR beta chain is shown here with its context. There are a few counts of this clonotype. There is no known antigen for this receptor. No much larger clonotype is one base removed from it; base qualities were not supplied. TCR beta CDR3 regions were amplified from RNA transcripts. The TCR CDR3 was subjected to a first round of RT-PCR using the HTBI primer set and the Qiagen OneStep RT-PCR kit. Libraries were constructed in a second round of multiplex PCR, after which size selection and purification were carried out. Paired-end sequencing of the libraries was performed with 100 bp reads on an Illumina HiSeq2000. The source study handled its data this way. SOAPnuke was used to process the raw data, removing reads that contained adapters or uncalled bases, had a mean Phred below 15, or lacked an exact match to the constant primer or identifier. COPE v1.2.5 was used to merge high-quality paired reads, and clonotypes were defined as unique nucleotide sequences. MiTCR v1.1 was used to align the clonotypes against IMGT TRBV, TRBD and TRBJ reference segments. The analysis was restricted to V-J combinations with a frequency above 0.0001, which together covered about 99% of the repertoires. A TCS score was defined as the ratio between F50 (clonal expansion) and ExV (chaos), using BLOSUM62-based TCRdist between CDR3 peptides within each V-J. Welch's t-statistics and random forest reduced around 510 V-J features to 10 to 15, which were used in a naive Bayes classifier (R e1071). TCRdb reanalyzed the raw reads on its own, using fastp at Q25 for trimming and MiXCR for clone calling, and kept in-frame beta chains. Each entry is one CDR3 protein sequence, shown with its most common DNA and genes. The V and J calls here are based on TCRdb, not the publication. The sample data list about 270,000 distinct CDR3 sequences, and 20% to 25% of these were observed just once. The top ten clonotypes cover roughly 60% of the sample.

This sample was taken from a study of T cells in Graves' hyperthyroidism and ophthalmopathy (dated by TCRdb to the late 2010s). A note on the overall study: Peripheral blood samples were taken at the time of initial diagnosis, prior to any treatment. To identify distinguishing TCR V-J signatures, a discovery cohort of 100 or so patients was used, comprising fewer than 45 with Graves' ophthalmopathy and some 60 with stable Graves' hyperthyroidism. Whether ophthalmopathy could be predicted prospectively was tested in an independent validation cohort made up of 18 to 20 hyperthyroidism patients plus 17 patients who later progressed to ophthalmopathy. The 95 to 100 discovery patients were randomly divided into training and test sets at a 7:3 ratio. In about six Graves' hyperthyroidism patients, the study also compared T-cell repertoires from thyroid tissue with T-cell repertoires from blood. Once sampling was done, hyperthyroidism patients were given methimazole at a starting dose of 30 mg daily, whereas ophthalmopathy patients were given high-dose intravenous methylprednisolone. According to the paper, TCR Vbeta CDR3 sequencing was carried out on around 140 peripheral blood samples, which came from approximately 43 ophthalmopathy, under 80 hyperthyroidism and around 17 progressor patients. Broader findings and caveats from the paper: Most expanded thyroid clonotypes (frequency above 0.001) were also found in blood, which suggests that blood repertoires may mirror thyroid immune responses. A model built on a 13 V-J signature distinguished ophthalmopathy from stable hyperthyroidism, reaching 85% to 90% sensitivity and about 81% specificity in cross-validation and 80%/75% in testing. During validation, the model predicted progression to ophthalmopathy a median of about 6.5 months ahead of onset, with approximately 71% sensitivity and roughly 75% specificity. No statistical method was used to set the sample size in advance, and investigators knew the group allocation.

Moderately to severely active disease, a Clinical Activity Score of at least 3, a NOSPECS grade of at least 4, and a duration under 3 months were present in ophthalmopathy patients. Exclusion was applied to patients with uncontrolled infections, other autoimmune diseases, pregnancy or lactation. Clinical symptoms, serum thyroxine and TRAb, thyroid ultrasound, and orbital computed tomography formed the basis for the diagnoses. PBMCs were separated from under 11 ml of fresh peripheral blood using Ficoll-Paque density gradient centrifugation. Trizol reagent was used to extract total RNA, and RNA quality was then checked on an Agilent 2100 Bioanalyzer. The sequence derives from a man aged 30 to 39 with Graves' ophthalmopathy. The sequencing input was blood.

The base sequence is TGTGCCAGCAGCTTGGTTTCTCGGGTCCTGGAGGGCTACACCTTC. Its translation is CASSLVSRVLEGYTF. The chain is encoded by TRBV5-4 joined to TRBJ1-2; the D gene is not confidently resolved. Looking up the germline V gene (reference sequence) yields CDR1 SGHNT and CDR2 YYREEE. V lost 0 bases and J lost 8 bases; the stretch between them is 17 bases long. The CDR3 goes from the cysteine to the phenylalanine over 15 residues. The CDR3 DNA has 45 bases and is translated from base 1.